This T cell receptor beta chain was sequenced during a study of blood T cell repertoires in COVID-19. Study-level background: The origin of the acute and convalescent COVID-19 samples was the United States, Italy and Spain. The analysed material was cDNA or gDNA that came from T cells, B-cell-depleted T cells, or PBMCs.

Source study methods: Amplification of reference gene primers was used by the study to estimate nucleated cell counts. The method was immunoSEQ multiplex PCR; TCRdb's version includes in-frame clones alone and lacks a portion of them. The DNA gave D and trimming, while V, J and clone size come from that table. The data show fewer than 120,000 clones, about 88% seen once. CDR3 length: 14 amino acids. Trimming cost V 1 base and J 1 base; bases outside gene matches: 2. Germline CDR1 and CDR2: SQVTM and ANQGSEA. This clone was picked up one time. This receptor was identified in a woman between 45 and 60 years old with acute or convalescent COVID-19. The rearrangement links TRBV29-1 to TRBJ2-7; 9 nucleotides align to TRBD2. Input material: peripheral blood. The CDR3 region has the DNA TGCAGCGTTGAAGGTAGCGGGAGTTCCTACGAGCAGTACTTC. This gives the protein CSVEGSGSSYEQYF.